This is a list of T cell receptor beta chains from one sample in a study of OX40 agonist ivuxolimab in advanced cancers. The data were produced by immunoSEQ multiplex PCR, yet TCRdb's version contains in-frame clones alone and is incomplete. The table has more than 55,000 clones, roughly 88% seen once; the top ten hold 8% to 10%. The sequences come from CD4+ or CD8+ T cells sorted from blood, collected in a trial of the OX40 agonist ivuxolimab. The origin of the receptors is an adult with an advanced solid tumor such as melanoma, head and neck, liver or kidney cancer. CDR3s include the opening cysteine and the closing phenylalanine or tryptophan. Each record gives: V gene, D gene, clone size, J gene, CDR3 DNA, CDR3 protein. A D gene is named only where the DNA matches it firmly. A row's size may be missing; if present it is once, few, many or a size class.

TRBV5-5	-	few	TRBJ1-1	TGTGCCAGCAGCTTGACCGGGACCCAGGGCACTGAAGCTTTCTTT	CASSLTGTQGTEAFF
TRBV27	-	-	TRBJ2-7	TGTGCCAGCAGTTTCGGCCAGGGGAAGAGCTACGAGCAGTACTTC	CASSFGQGKSYEQYF
TRBV27	TRBD1	-	TRBJ2-7	TGTGCCAGCAGTTTTGACAGGGCAAGCTACGAGCAGTACTTC	CASSFDRASYEQYF
TRBV9	-	-	TRBJ2-4	TGTGCCAGCAGCGTAGATCTCACGAGGAACATTCAGTACTTC	CASSVDLTRNIQYF
TRBV7-2	TRBD1	-	TRBJ1-3	TGTGCCAGCAGCTTCGGACAGGCCCTCTCTGGAAACACCATATATTTT	CASSFGQALSGNTIYF
TRBV6-5	-	-	TRBJ2-7	TGTGCCAGCAGTCGTGACAGGTCTACCTACGAGCAGTACTTC	CASSRDRSTYEQYF
TRBV30	-	-	TRBJ2-1	TGTGCCTGGCGGTCCTCTTGGGAGCAGTTCTTC	CAWRSSWEQFF
TRBV7-6	TRBD1	once	TRBJ2-3	TGTGCCAGCAGCTTAGGCACAGGGGGCGCAGATACGCAGTATTTT	CASSLGTGGADTQYF
TRBV7-9	-	once	TRBJ1-1	TGTGCCAGCAGCTCGCACTCCACTGAAGCTTTCTTT	CASSSHSTEAFF
TRBV5-1	TRBD2	-	TRBJ2-3	TGCGCCAGCAGTTCCGGGGTAGCGGGGGCGTCCACAGATACGCAGTATTTT	CASSSGVAGASTDTQYF
TRBV19	-	-	TRBJ1-3	TGTGCCACCGGAGCTTCTGGAAACACCATATATTTT	CATGASGNTIYF
TRBV4-2	TRBD1	-	TRBJ2-4	TGTGCCAGCAGCCACGATCGACAGGGATCAAACATTCAGTACTTC	CASSHDRQGSNIQYF
TRBV7-9	TRBD1	-	TRBJ1-4	TGTGCCAGCAGCTTAATGGGACAGGGGGAAAAACTGTTTTTT	CASSLMGQGEKLFF
TRBV7-2	TRBD1	-	TRBJ1-2	TGTGCCAGCAGCGTAGACAGGGACTATGGCTACACCTTC	CASSVDRDYGYTF
TRBV11-2	TRBD1	-	TRBJ1-6	TGTGCCAGCAGCGCAAGGACAGGGCATAATTCACCCCTCCACTTT	CASSARTGHNSPLHF
TRBV4-3	TRBD1	-	TRBJ1-5	TGCGCCAGCAGCCAGGCAGCGGACAGGAATCAGCCCCAGCATTTT	CASSQAADRNQPQHF
TRBV7-3	-	-	TRBJ1-2	TGTGCCAGCAGCTTAACACCCGTGCCCTATGGCTACACCTTC	CASSLTPVPYGYTF
TRBV6-5	-	-	TRBJ2-5	TGTGCCAGCGGCGGTACCACCCAGGGTGGGGAGACCCAGTACTTC	CASGGTTQGGETQYF
TRBV7-2	-	-	TRBJ1-5	TGTGCCAGCAGCTTATATGTAAGCAATCAGCCCCAGCATTTT	CASSLYVSNQPQHF
TRBV6-5	-	once	TRBJ2-1	TGTGCCAGCAGGACGACGGGCTACAATGAGCAGTTCTTC	CASRTTGYNEQFF
TRBV10-3	-	-	TRBJ1-1	TGTGCCATCAGGGGGACCGAACTGAACACTGAAGCTTTCTTT	CAIRGTELNTEAFF
TRBV29-1	TRBD1	-	TRBJ2-7	TGCAGCGTTGTCGGACAGGGTAAAAGAGACGAGCAGTACTTC	CSVVGQGKRDEQYF
TRBV18	-	-	TRBJ1-1	TGTGCCAGCTCACCAAGCAGTTACACTGAAGCTTTCTTT	CASSPSSYTEAFF
TRBV5-5	-	-	TRBJ1-2	TGTGCCAGCAGCCCTAATCCCAGCCCTAACTATGGCTACACCTTC	CASSPNPSPNYGYTF
TRBV5-1	-	-	TRBJ1-2	TGCGCCAGCAGCTTGGGAGGGGTCGAATATGGCTACACCTTC	CASSLGGVEYGYTF
TRBV7-9	-	-	TRBJ2-7	TGTGCCAGCAGCTTTTGGGTACTGCCGGGGACCGGGGGTGAGCAGTACTTC	CASSFWVLPGTGGEQYF
TRBV14	-	once	TRBJ2-5	TGTGCCAGCAGCCAAGATTTGGGTGCATGGTTTGGGGAGACCCAGTACTTC	CASSQDLGAWFGETQYF
TRBV5-1	-	-	TRBJ2-3	TGCGCCAGCAGCCTTGGGGACGCGGCGGGTACGCAGTATTTT	CASSLGDAAGTQYF
TRBV10-3	-	-	TRBJ1-1	TGTGCCATCAGTGAAATGACCCAATCAGGGGTCGGGGCTTTCTTT	CAISEMTQSGVGAFF
TRBV6-6	TRBD2	-	TRBJ2-1	TGTGCCAGCGAGCGGGGGGGCCATGAGCAGTTCTTC	CASERGGHEQFF
TRBV6-1	-	few	TRBJ1-2	TGTGCCACCACCTCGAACGGCCACTATGGCTACACCTTC	CATTSNGHYGYTF
TRBV7-3	-	once	TRBJ2-6	TGTGCCAGCAGCTTTCAGGGTTCTGGGGCCAACGTCCTGACTTTC	CASSFQGSGANVLTF
TRBV28	-	-	TRBJ1-4	TGTGCCAGCATCTCGGAAGGAGGGGGGAGAAAACTGTTTTTT	CASISEGGGRKLFF
TRBV19	TRBD1	-	TRBJ1-6	TGTGCCAGTACTAACAGGGGAAAGGGTTCACCCCTCCACTTT	CASTNRGKGSPLHF
TRBV2	-	once	TRBJ1-2	TGTGCCAGCAGTCCAGGGCCCTCCTATGGCTACACCTTC	CASSPGPSYGYTF
TRBV6-1	-	few	TRBJ2-5	TGTGCCAGCAGTGAAATGCGGAGTCAAGAGACCCAGTACTTC	CASSEMRSQETQYF
TRBV28	TRBD1	-	TRBJ1-4	TGTGCCAGCAGCGACATCCAGGGGGCGCGGGTTGGTGAAAAACTGTTTTTT	CASSDIQGARVGEKLFF
TRBV5-1	-	-	TRBJ1-2	TGCGCCAGCAGCTTTCAAGCTAACTATGGCTACACCTTC	CASSFQANYGYTF
TRBV7-9	TRBD2	-	TRBJ2-7	TGTGCCAGCTCACGGGGAGGGGACTACGAGCAGTACTTC	CASSRGGDYEQYF
TRBV11-2	-	-	TRBJ1-2	TGTGCCAGCAGCGGGGGTGGAAGACTTGACTCTAACTATGGCTACACCTTC	CASSGGGRLDSNYGYTF
TRBV7-3	TRBD1	-	TRBJ1-2	TGTGCCAGCAGCTTACCTACAGGGGTCGGCTACACCTTC	CASSLPTGVGYTF
TRBV2	-	-	TRBJ2-2	TGTGCCAGCAGTGAGGCATTGAACACCGGGGAGCTGTTTTTT	CASSEALNTGELFF
TRBV27	-	-	TRBJ2-2	TGTGCCAGCAGTTTATCGGGCGGGGACACCGGGGAGCTGTTTTTT	CASSLSGGDTGELFF
TRBV5-1	-	once	TRBJ1-2	TGCGCCAGCAGCTTTAAGGGGGTGCGGAAAGCTAACTATGGCTACACCTTC	CASSFKGVRKANYGYTF
TRBV7-2	TRBD1	-	TRBJ1-5	TGTGCCAGCAGCTTAAGGGACAGGGGCAATCAGCCCCAGCATTTT	CASSLRDRGNQPQHF
TRBV6-5	-	-	TRBJ1-5	TGTGCCAGCAAAACGGGATCAAATCAGCCCCAGCATTTT	CASKTGSNQPQHF
TRBV11-2	-	-	TRBJ2-3	TGTGCCAGCGTCGACGATGGAGATACGCAGTATTTT	CASVDDGDTQYF
TRBV7-9	TRBD1	-	TRBJ2-2	TGTGCCAGCAGCTTAGCGCGGGGGACAGGGGGACGCGCCGGGGAGCTGTTTTTT	CASSLARGTGGRAGELFF
TRBV2	-	-	TRBJ2-7	TGTGCCAGCAGATCAGGGTGGGGCAGCGACGAGCAGTACTTC	CASRSGWGSDEQYF
TRBV7-8	-	large	TRBJ1-2	TGTGCCAGCAGCTTAGGGGAGGAACGGGGCTACACCTTC	CASSLGEERGYTF
TRBV7-3	-	-	TRBJ1-6	TGTGCCAGCAGCTTATTTGGCTCCTATAATTCACCCCTCCACTTT	CASSLFGSYNSPLHF
TRBV4-1	-	-	TRBJ2-5	TGCGCCAGCAGCCAAGACCCGGGGGGCTATGAGACCCAGTACTTC	CASSQDPGGYETQYF
TRBV6-6	-	-	TRBJ1-2	TGTGCCAGCAGTTACACCCCCGGGGCCCACTATGGCTACACCTTC	CASSYTPGAHYGYTF
TRBV15	TRBD1	-	TRBJ1-1	TGTGCCACCAGCAGGTACAGGGGCGCTGAAGCTTTCTTT	CATSRYRGAEAFF
TRBV11-1	-	-	TRBJ1-5	TGTGCCAGCAGCTTAGGAGGGGATCAGCCCCAGCATTTT	CASSLGGDQPQHF